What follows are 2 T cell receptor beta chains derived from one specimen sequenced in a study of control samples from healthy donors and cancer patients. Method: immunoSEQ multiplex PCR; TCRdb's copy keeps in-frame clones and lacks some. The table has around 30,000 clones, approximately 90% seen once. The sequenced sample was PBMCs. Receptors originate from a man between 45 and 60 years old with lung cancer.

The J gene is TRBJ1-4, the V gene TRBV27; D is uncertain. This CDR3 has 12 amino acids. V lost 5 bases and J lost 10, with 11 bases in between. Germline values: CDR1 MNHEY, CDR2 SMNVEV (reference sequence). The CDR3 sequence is CASSPLDGKLFF. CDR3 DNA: TGTGCCAGCAGTCCCCTAGACGGAAAACTGTTTTTT.

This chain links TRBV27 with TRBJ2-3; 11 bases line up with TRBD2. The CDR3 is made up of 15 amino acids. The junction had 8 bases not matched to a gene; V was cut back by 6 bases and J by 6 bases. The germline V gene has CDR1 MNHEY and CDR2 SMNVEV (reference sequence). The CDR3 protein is CASRMGLAVFDTQYF. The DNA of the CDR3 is TGTGCCAGCAGGATGGGACTAGCGGTTTTCGATACGCAGTATTTT.